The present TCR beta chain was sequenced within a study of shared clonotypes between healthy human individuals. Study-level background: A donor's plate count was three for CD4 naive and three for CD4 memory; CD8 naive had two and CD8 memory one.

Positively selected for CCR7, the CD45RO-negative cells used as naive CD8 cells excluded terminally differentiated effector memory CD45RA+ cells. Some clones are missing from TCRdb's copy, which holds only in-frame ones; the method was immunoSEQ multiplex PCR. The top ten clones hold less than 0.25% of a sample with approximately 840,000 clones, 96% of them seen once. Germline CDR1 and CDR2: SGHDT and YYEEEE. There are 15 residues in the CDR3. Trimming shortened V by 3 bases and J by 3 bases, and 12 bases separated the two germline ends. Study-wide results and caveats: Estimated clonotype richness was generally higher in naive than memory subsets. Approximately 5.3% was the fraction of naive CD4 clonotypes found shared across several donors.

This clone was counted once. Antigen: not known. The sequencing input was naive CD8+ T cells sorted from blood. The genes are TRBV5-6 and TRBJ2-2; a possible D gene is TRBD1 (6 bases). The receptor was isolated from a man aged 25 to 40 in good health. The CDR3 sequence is CASSSDSWDTGELFF. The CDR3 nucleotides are TGTGCCAGCAGCTCGGACAGTTGGGACACCGGGGAGCTGTTTTTT.